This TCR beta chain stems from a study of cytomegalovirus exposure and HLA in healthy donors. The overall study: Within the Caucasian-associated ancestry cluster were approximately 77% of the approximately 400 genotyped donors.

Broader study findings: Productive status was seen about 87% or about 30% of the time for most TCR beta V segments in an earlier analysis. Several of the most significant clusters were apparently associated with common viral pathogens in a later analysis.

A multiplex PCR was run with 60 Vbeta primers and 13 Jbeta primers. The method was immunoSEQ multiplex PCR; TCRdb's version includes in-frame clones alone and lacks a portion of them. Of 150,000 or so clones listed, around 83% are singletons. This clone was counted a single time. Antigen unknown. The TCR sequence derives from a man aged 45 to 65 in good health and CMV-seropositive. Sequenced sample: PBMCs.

Written as DNA, the CDR3 is TGTGCCAGCAGTCCCCGACAGATTATGAACACTGAAGCTTTCTTT. Translating it yields CASSPRQIMNTEAFF. V and J are TRBV6-1 and TRBJ1-1, with D possibly TRBD1 on 5 matching bases. The ends were cut back, 5 bases at V and 0 bases at J, with 13 bases in the middle. CDR1 MNHNS and CDR2 SASEGT come from the germline V gene. The CDR3 is made up of 15 amino acids.